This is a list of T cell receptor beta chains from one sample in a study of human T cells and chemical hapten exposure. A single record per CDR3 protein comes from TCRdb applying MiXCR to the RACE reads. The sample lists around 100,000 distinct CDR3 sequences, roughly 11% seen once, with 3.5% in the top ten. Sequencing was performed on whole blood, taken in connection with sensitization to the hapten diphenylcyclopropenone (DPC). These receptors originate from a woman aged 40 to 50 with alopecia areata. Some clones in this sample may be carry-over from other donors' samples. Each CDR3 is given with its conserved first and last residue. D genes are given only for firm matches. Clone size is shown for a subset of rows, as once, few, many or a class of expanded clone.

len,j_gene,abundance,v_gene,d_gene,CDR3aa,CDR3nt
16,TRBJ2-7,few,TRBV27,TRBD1,CASRIFSNRGPYEQYF,TGTGCCAGCAGGATTTTTTCGAACAGGGGGCCCTACGAGCAGTACTTC
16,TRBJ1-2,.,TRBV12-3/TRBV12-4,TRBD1,CASSPRGDRPPGGYTF,TGTGCCAGCAGTCCTCGGGGGGACAGGCCGCCTGGGGGCTACACCTTC
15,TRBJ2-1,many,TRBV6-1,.,CASSEVGDPYNEQFF,TGTGCCAGCAGTGAAGTTGGCGATCCCTACAATGAGCAGTTCTTC
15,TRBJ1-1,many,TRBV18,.,CASSDFTGESTEAFF,TGTGCCAGCTCGGACTTCACGGGGGAAAGCACTGAAGCTTTCTTT
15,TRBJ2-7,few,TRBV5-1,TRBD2,CASSTGTSGVYEQYF,TGCGCCAGCAGCACCGGGACTAGCGGAGTCTACGAGCAGTACTTC
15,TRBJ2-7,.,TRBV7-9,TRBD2,CASSTLAGGKGEQYF,TGTGCCAGCAGCACCCTAGCGGGGGGGAAGGGCGAGCAGTACTTC
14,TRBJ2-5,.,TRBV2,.,CASRPSTGTGAQYF,TGTGCCAGCAGACCCTCGACAGGAACCGGGGCCCAGTACTTC
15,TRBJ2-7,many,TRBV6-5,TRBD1,CASSINPQGAYEQYF,TGTGCCAGCTCCATAAACCCCCAGGGGGCCTACGAGCAGTACTTC
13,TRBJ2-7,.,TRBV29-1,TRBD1,CSVTGTGRGEQYF,TGCAGCGTCACCGGGACAGGGAGAGGCGAGCAGTACTTC
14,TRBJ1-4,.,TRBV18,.,CASSYRADNEKLFF,TGTGCCAGCTCCTACAGAGCAGATAATGAAAAACTGTTTTTT
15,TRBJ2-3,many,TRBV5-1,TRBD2,CASSLVAGSTDTQYF,TGCGCCAGCAGCTTGGTAGCGGGGAGCACAGATACGCAGTATTTT
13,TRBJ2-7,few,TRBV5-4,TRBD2,CASSHSGSYEQYF,TGTGCCAGCAGCCATAGCGGGAGCTACGAGCAGTACTTC
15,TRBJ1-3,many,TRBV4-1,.,CASSQGRGSGNTIYF,TGCGCCAGCAGCCAAGGGAGGGGATCCGGAAACACCATATATTTT
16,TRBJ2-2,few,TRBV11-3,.,CASSLDGGRGTGELFF,TGTGCCAGCAGCTTAGATGGTGGGAGAGGTACCGGGGAGCTGTTTTTT
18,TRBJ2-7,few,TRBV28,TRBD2,CASSLLPPGTSGRDEQYF,TGTGCCAGCAGTTTATTGCCTCCCGGGACTAGCGGGAGGGACGAGCAGTACTTC
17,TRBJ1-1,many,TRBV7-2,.,CASSLVFLRDTNTEAFF,TGTGCCAGCAGCTTAGTCTTTCTAAGGGATACTAACACTGAAGCTTTCTTT
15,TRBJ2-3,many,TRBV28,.,CASRGGGGITDTQYF,TGTGCCAGCAGAGGAGGTGGGGGGATCACAGATACGCAGTATTTT
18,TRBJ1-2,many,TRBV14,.,CASSQFAGGRGIPYGYTF,TGTGCCAGCAGCCAGTTTGCCGGGGGTCGAGGGATTCCCTATGGCTACACCTTC
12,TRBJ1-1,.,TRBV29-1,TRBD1,CSADRALAEAFF,TGCAGCGCCGACAGGGCTTTGGCTGAAGCTTTCTTT
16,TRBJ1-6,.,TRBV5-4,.,CASSWVGRGRDSPLHF,TGTGCCAGCAGCTGGGTGGGCCGGGGAAGAGATTCACCCCTCCACTTT
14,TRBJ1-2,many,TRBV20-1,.,CSARDRGQVYGYTF,TGCAGTGCTAGAGATCGGGGACAAGTCTATGGCTACACCTTC
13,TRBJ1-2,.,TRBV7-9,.,CASSLVENYGYTF,TGTGCCAGCAGCTTAGTAGAAAACTATGGCTACACCTTC
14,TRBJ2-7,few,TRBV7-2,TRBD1,CASSQRTGGYEQYF,TGTGCCAGCAGCCAAAGGACAGGGGGCTACGAGCAGTACTTC